This T cell receptor beta chain was recovered during a study of blood T cell repertoires in COVID-19. Study-wide context: Acute and convalescent COVID-19 specimens originated in the United States, Italy and Spain. The analysed material was cDNA or gDNA that came from T cells, B-cell-depleted T cells, or PBMCs.

Cohorts were based on clinical histories the participants reported. Per the germline V gene, CDR1 is SGHDT and CDR2 is YYEEEE. The J segment lost 8 bases and the V segment lost 4 bases, leaving 14 bases of the junction unmatched. The CDR3 sequence is 15 residues long. Authors' processing steps: For nucleated cells, counts were estimated from reference gene primer amplification. TCRdb's table, derived via immunoSEQ multiplex PCR, lists solely in-frame clones and lacks some. V, J and clone size were drawn from that table, and D and trimming were deduced from the DNA. In the table there are around 130,000 clones, about 83% of which are singletons.

This TCR came from a woman aged 50 to 60 with acute COVID-19. The sample taken for sequencing was PBMCs or T cells enriched from blood (not recorded which). V gene TRBV5-6 combines with J gene TRBJ1-2, with 7 positions matching TRBD1. CDR3 protein: CASSVADRTSGGYTF. CDR3 nucleotide sequence: TGTGCCAGCAGCGTGGCGGACAGGACTTCGGGGGGCTACACCTTC.